This entry describes one T cell receptor beta chain. The antigen is not known. The PCR had 60 Vbeta and 13 Jbeta primers. How the authors handled the data: Counted up in a later analysis, unique TCR beta chains came to about 80 million, with around 10 million shared. The table came from immunoSEQ multiplex PCR; TCRdb's copy has only in-frame clones and leaves some out. The V and J calls and the clone size are those of that table, but D and trimming were determined from the DNA. The repertoire holds more than 80,000 clones, around nine tenths seen once, with roughly 9% in the top ten. These data are taken from a study of cytomegalovirus exposure and HLA in healthy donors. Study context: An earlier analysis found roughly 100 million unique TCR beta sequences from roughly 170 million T cells. Notes on the study in general: Follow-up analysis later connected one missense variant in DCLRE1C with trimming of TCR beta V- and J-genes. Presence/absence results assume similar sequencing depth per donor, which may not hold.

This CDR3 spans 16 amino acids. Trimming took 1 base from V and 3 from J; bases not matched to a gene: 6. Germline CDR1 reads SGHNT; CDR2 reads YYREEE (reference sequence). The chain recombines TRBV5-4 with TRBJ1-2; 10 nucleotides line up with TRBD1. The receptor was derived from a man aged 30 to 39 in good health and CMV-seropositive. Sequenced material: PBMCs. The chain's CDR3 is CASSLIGTGVDYGYTF. The CDR3 nucleotides read TGTGCCAGCAGCTTGATCGGGACAGGGGTCGACTATGGCTACACCTTC.